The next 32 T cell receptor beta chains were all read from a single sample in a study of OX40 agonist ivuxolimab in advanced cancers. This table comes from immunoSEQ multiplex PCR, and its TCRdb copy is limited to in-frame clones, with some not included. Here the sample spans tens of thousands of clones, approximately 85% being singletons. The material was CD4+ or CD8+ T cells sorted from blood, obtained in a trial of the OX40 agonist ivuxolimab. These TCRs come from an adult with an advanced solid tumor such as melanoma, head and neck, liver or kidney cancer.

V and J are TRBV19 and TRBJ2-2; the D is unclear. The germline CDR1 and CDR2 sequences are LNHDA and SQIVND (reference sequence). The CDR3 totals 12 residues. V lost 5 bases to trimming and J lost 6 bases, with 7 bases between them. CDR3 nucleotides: TGTGCCAGTAGTCCCCGGGCCGGGGAGCTGTTTTTT. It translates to CASSPRAGELFF. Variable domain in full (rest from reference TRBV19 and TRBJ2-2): DGGITQSPKYLFRKEGQNVTLSCEQNLNHDAMYWYRQDPGQGLRLIYYSQIVNDFQKGDIAEGYSVSREKKESFPLTVTSAQKNPTAFYLCASSPRAGELFFGEGSRLTVL.

The CDR3 is CASSLEGGSRYEQYF. The DNA of the CDR3 is TGTGCCAGCAGCTTAGAAGGGGGTTCCCGCTACGAGCAGTACTTC. The chain is built from TRBV7-2 and TRBJ2-7, with a possible D match to TRBD1 (6 bases). Trimming took 1 base from V and 3 from J, leaving 13 bases between them. The germline V gene encodes CDR1 SGHTA and CDR2 FQGNSA. The CDR3 is 15 amino acids.

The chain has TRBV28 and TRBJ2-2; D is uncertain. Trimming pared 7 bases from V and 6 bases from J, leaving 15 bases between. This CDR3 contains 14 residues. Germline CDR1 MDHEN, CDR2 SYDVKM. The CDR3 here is CASTPIVEAGELFF. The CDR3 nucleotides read TGTGCCAGCACCCCGATAGTTGAGGCCGGGGAGCTGTTTTTT.

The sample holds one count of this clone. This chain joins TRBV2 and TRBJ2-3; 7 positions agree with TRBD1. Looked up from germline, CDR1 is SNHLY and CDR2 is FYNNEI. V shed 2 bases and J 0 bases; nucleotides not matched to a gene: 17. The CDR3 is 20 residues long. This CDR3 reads CASSERGGDTRVASTDTQYF. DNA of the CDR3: TGTGCCAGCAGTGAACGAGGGGGCGACACACGGGTTGCTAGCACAGATACGCAGTATTTT.

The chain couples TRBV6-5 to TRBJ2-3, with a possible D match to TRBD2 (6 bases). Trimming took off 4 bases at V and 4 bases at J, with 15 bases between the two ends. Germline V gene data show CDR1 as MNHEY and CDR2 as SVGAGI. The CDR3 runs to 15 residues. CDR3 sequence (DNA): TGTGCCAGCAGTTCCCCGGCGGGATACCCAGATACGCAGTATTTT. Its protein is CASSSPAGYPDTQYF.

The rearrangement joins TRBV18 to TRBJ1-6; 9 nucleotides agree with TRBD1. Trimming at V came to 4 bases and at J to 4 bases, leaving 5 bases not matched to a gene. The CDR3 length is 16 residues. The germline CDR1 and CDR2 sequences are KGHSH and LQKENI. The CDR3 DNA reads TGTGCCAGCTCACACGGACAGGGGACTTATAATTCACCCCTCCACTTT. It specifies CASSHGQGTYNSPLHF.

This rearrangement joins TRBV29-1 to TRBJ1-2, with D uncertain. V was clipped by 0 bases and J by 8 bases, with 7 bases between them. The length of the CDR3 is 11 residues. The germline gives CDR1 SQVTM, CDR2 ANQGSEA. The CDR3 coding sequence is TGCAGCGTTGAAGAGCCCTTAGGCTACACCTTC. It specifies CSVEEPLGYTF. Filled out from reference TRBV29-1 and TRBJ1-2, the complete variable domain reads SAVISQKPSRDICQRGTSLTIQCQVDSQVTMMFWYRQQPGQSLTLIATANQGSEATYESGFVIDKFPISRPNLTFSTLTVSNMSPEDSSIYLCSVEEPLGYTFGSGTRLTVV.

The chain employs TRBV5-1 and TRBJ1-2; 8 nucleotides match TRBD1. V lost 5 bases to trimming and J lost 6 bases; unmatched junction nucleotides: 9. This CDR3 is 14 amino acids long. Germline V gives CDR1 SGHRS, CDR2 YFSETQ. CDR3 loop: CASSPRGPEDGYTF. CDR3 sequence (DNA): TGCGCCAGCAGTCCCAGGGGGCCGGAGGATGGCTACACCTTC.

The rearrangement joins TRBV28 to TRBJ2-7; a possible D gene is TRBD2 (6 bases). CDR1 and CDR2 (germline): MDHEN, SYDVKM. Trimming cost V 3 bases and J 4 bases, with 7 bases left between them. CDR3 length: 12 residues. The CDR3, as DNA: TGTGCCAGCAGTTTGGAGGGTTACGAGCAGTACGTC. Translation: CASSLEGYEQYV.

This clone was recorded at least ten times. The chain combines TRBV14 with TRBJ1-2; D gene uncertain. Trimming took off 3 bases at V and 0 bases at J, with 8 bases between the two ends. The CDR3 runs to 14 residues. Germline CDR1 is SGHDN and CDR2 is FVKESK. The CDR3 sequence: CASSHSRANYGYTF. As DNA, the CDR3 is TGTGCCAGCAGCCATTCCCGAGCTAACTATGGCTACACCTTC.

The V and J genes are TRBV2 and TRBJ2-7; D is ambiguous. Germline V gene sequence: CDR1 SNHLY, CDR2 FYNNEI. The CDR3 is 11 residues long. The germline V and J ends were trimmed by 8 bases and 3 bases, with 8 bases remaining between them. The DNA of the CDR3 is TGTGCCAGCCAGTTGGGCTACGAGCAGTACTTC. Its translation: CASQLGYEQYF.

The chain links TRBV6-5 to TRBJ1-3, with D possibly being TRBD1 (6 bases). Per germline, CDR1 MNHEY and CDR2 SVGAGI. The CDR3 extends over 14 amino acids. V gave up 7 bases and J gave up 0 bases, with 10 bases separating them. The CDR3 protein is CASKGQLSGNTIYF. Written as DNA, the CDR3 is TGTGCCAGCAAAGGACAGCTCTCTGGAAACACCATATATTTT.

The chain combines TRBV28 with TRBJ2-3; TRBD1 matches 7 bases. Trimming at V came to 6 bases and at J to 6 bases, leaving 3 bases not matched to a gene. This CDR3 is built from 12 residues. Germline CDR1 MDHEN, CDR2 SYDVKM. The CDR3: CASRPTGDTQYF. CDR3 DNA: TGTGCCAGCAGGCCGACAGGGGATACGCAGTATTTT.

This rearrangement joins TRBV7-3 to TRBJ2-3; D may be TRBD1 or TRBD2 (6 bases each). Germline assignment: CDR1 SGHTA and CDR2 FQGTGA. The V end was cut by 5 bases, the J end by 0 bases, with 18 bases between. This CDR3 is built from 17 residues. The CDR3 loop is CASSLDLGGPSTDTQYF. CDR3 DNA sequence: TGTGCCAGCAGCCTCGATCTGGGGGGCCCTAGCACAGATACGCAGTATTTT.

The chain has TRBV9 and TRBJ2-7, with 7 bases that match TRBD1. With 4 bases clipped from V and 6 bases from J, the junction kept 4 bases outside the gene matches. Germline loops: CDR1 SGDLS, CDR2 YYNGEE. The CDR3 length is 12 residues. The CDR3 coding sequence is TGTGCCAGCAGCCTCCCAGGGGGCGAGCAGTACTTC. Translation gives CASSLPGGEQYF.

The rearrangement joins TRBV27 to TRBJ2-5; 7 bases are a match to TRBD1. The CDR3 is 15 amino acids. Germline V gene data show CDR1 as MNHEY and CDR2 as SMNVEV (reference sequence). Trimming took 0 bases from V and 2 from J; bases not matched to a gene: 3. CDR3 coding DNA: TGTGCCAGCAGTTTATCGCCGGGACAGCAAGAGACCCAGTACTTC. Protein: CASSLSPGQQETQYF.

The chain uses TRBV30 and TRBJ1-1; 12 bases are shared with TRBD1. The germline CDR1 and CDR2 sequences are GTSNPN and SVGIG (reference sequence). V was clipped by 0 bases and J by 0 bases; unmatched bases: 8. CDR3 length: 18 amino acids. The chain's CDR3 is CAWSVVRDRGRLNTEAFF. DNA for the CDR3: TGTGCCTGGAGTGTCGTTAGGGACAGGGGGCGCCTGAACACTGAAGCTTTCTTT.

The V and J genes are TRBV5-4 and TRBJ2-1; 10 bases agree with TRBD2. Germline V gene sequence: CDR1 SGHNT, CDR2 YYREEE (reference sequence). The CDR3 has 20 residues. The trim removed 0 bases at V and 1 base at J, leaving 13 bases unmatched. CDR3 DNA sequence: TGTGCCAGCAGCTTGGGGGCCAGCGGGGGGGCCGGTAGGTCCTACAATGAGCAGTTCTTC. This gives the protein CASSLGASGGAGRSYNEQFF.

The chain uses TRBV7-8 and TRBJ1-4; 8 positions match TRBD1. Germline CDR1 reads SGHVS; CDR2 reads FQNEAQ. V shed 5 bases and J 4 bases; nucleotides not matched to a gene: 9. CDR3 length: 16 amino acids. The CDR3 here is CASSPGTGLDNEKLFF. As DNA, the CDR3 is TGTGCCAGCAGCCCCGGGACAGGCTTAGATAATGAAAAACTGTTTTTT.

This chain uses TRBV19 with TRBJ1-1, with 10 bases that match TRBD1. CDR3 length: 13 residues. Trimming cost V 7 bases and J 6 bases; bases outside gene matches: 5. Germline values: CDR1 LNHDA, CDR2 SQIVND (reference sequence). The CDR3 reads CASTVDRGPEAFF. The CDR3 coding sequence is TGTGCCAGTACCGTAGACAGGGGGCCTGAAGCTTTCTTT.

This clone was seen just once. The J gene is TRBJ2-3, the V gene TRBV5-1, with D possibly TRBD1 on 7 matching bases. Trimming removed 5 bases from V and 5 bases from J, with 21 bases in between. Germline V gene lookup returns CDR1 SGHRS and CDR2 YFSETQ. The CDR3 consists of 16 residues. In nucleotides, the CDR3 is TGCGCCAGCAGAAGGTTTCAGGGGGGCCCTAAAGATACGCAGTATTTT. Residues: CASRRFQGGPKDTQYF.

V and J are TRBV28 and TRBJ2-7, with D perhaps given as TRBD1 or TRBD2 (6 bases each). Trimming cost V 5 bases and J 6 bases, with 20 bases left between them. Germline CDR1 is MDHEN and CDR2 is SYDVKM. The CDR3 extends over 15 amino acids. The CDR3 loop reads CASSTRGVGGFEQYV. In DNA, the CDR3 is TGTGCCAGCAGTACCCGGGGTGTGGGGGGCTTCGAGCAGTACGTC.

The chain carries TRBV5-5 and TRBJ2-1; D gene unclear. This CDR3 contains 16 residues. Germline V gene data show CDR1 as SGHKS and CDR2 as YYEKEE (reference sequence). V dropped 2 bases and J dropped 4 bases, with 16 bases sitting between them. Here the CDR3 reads CASSLVVDTVYNEQFF. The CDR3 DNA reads TGTGCCAGCAGCTTAGTCGTGGATACCGTTTACAATGAGCAGTTCTTC.

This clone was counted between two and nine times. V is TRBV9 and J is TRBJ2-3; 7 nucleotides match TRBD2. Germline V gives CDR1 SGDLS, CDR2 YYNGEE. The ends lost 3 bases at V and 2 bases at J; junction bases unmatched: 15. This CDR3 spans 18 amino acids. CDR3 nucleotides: TGTGCCAGCAGCGCCCAGGGAGGGCTAGCCGAATTCACAGATACGCAGTATTTT. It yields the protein CASSAQGGLAEFTDTQYF.

CDR3 residues: CASSGGQGPHNEQFF. The CDR3 DNA reads TGTGCCAGCAGCGGGGGGCAGGGGCCCCACAATGAGCAGTTCTTC. The rearrangement links TRBV9 to TRBJ2-1; TRBD1 is a possible D gene (6 bases). Germline values: CDR1 SGDLS, CDR2 YYNGEE. This CDR3 spans 15 amino acids. V dropped 3 bases and J dropped 5 bases, with 15 bases sitting between them.

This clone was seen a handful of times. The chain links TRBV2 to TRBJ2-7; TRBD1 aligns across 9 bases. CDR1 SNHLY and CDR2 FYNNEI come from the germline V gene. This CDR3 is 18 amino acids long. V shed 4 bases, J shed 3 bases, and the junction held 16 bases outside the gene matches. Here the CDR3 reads CASSGPTRKTGQGYEQYV. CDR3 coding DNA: TGTGCCAGCAGTGGACCGACAAGGAAGACGGGACAGGGCTACGAGCAGTACGTC.

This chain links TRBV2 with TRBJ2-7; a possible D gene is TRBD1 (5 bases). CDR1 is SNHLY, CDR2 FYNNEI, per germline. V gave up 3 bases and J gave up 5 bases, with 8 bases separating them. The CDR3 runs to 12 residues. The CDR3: CASSETANEQYV. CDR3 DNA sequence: TGTGCCAGCAGTGAGACAGCAAACGAGCAGTACGTC.

The DNA for the CDR3 is TGTGCCAGCTCACCCGGCAGGGGTGATCGGAGTATGGAGACCCAGTACTTC. Its protein product is CASSPGRGDRSMETQYF. V is TRBV18 and J is TRBJ2-5; D is possibly TRBD1 (6 bases). Germline V gene data show CDR1 as KGHSH and CDR2 as LQKENI. The V and J ends lost 3 bases and 5 bases respectively, with 22 bases between them. The CDR3 has 17 amino acids.

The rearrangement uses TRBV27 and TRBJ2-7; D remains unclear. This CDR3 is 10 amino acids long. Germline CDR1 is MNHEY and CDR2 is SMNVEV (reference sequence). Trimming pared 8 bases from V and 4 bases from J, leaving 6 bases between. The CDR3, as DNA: TGTGCCAGCGGTTATTACGAGCAGTACTTC. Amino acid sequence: CASGYYEQYF.

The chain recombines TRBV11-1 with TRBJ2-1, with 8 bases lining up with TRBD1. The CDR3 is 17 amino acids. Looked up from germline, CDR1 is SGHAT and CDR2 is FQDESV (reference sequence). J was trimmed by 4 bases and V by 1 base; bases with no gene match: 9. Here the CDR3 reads CASSLGYRGASYNEQFF. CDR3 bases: TGTGCCAGCAGCTTAGGATACAGGGGGGCATCTTACAATGAGCAGTTCTTC.

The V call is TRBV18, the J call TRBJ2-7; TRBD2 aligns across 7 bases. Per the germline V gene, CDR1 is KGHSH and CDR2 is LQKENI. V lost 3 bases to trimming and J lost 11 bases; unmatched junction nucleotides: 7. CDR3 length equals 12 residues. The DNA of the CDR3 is TGTGCCAGCTCACCTGCGGGAGTAATGAAGTACTTC. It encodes CASSPAGVMKYF.

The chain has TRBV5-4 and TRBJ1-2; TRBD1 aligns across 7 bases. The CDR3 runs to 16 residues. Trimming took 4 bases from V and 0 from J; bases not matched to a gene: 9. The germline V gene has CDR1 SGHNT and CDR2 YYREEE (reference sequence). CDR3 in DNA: TGTGCCAGCAGCCCGGTTCCCCAGGGGGCTAACTATGGCTACACCTTC. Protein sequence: CASSPVPQGANYGYTF. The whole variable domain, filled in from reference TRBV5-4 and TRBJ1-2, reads ETGVTQSPTHLIKTRGQQVTLRCSSQSGHNTVSWYQQALGQGPQFIFQYYREEENGRGNFPPRFSGLQFPNYSSELNVNALELDDSALYLCASSPVPQGANYGYTFGSGTRLTVV.